This paragraph covers one TCR beta chain sequence. V was trimmed by 6 bases and J by 4 bases, leaving 11 bases between them. This CDR3 comprises 13 residues. Germline assignment: CDR1 MNHEY and CDR2 SVGAGI. The method was immunoSEQ multiplex PCR; TCRdb's version includes in-frame clones alone and lacks a portion of them. This table holds 200,000 to 250,000 clones, 75% to 85% found once. This sample stems from a study of blood T cell repertoires in COVID-19. Turning to the study itself: The origin of the acute and convalescent COVID-19 samples was the United States, Italy and Spain. PBMCs, B-cell-depleted T cells, or T cells were the source of the cDNA or gDNA that made up the material.

Sequences were obtained from peripheral blood. The clonotype originates from a human donor in a cohort sampled during active COVID-19. The chain carries TRBV6-5 and TRBJ2-3; no clear D. CDR3 loop: CASSRRLADTQYF. The CDR3 DNA is TGTGCCAGCAGCCGCAGATTGGCAGATACGCAGTATTTT.